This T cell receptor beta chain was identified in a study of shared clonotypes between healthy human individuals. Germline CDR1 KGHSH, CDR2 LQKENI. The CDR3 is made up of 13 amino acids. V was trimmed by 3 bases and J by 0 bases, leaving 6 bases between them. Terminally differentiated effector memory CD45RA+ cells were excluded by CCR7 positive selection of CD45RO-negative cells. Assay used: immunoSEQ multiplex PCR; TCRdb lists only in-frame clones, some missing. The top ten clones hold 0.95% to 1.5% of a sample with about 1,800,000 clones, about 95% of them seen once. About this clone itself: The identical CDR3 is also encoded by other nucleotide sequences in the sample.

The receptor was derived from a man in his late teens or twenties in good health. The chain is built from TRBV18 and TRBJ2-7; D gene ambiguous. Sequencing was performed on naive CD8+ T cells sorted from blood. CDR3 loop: CASSPGPSYEQYF. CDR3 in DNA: TGTGCCAGCTCACCCGGCCCCTCCTACGAGCAGTACTTC.